This TCR beta chain stems from a study of cytomegalovirus exposure and HLA in healthy donors. Trimming stripped 0 bases from V and 6 bases from J, with 15 bases between. CDR1 and CDR2 from the germline V gene are MGHRA and YSYEKL. The CDR3 is 16 amino acids. In the PCR, 60 Vbeta and 13 Jbeta primers were used. Data came from immunoSEQ multiplex PCR; TCRdb stores just in-frame clones and leaves some out. Of roughly 150,000 clones in the sample, over 80% were seen once. This chain links TRBV4-1 with TRBJ2-1; D possibly corresponds to TRBD1 (6 bases). The specimen sequenced was PBMCs. This receptor was identified in a male donor in good health and CMV-seronegative. The chain's CDR3 is CASSQDRFGQLNEQFF. CDR3 DNA: TGCGCCAGCAGCCAAGATCGGTTTGGACAGCTCAATGAGCAGTTCTTC.